The rows below give T cell receptor beta chains drawn from one sample of a study of cytomegalovirus exposure and HLA in healthy donors. TCRdb's copy holds only in-frame clones and misses some; the assay was immunoSEQ multiplex PCR. The repertoire holds approximately 110,000 clones, with about 64% as singletons. Material: PBMCs. Receptors were obtained from a man aged 18 to 30 in good health and CMV-seropositive. CDR3s include the opening cysteine and the closing phenylalanine or tryptophan. Fields, in order: J gene, V gene, D gene, clone size, CDR3 protein, CDR3 DNA. D genes are given only for firm matches. Not every row has a clone size; where given, it reads once, few, many or a size class.

J: TRBJ1-2; V: TRBV6-5; D: -; size: -; CDR3: CASSRGGCYGYTF; DNA: TGTGCCAGCAGTCGGGGGGGGTGCTATGGCTACACCTTC
J: TRBJ2-1; V: TRBV18; D: TRBD2; size: -; CDR3: CASSKPRPSGGYNEQFF; DNA: TGTGCCAGCTCAAAGCCCCGTCCTAGCGGGGGATACAATGAGCAGTTCTTC
J: TRBJ1-2; V: TRBV28; D: TRBD1; size: -; CDR3: CASSLERTGSGGYTF; DNA: TGTGCCAGCAGCCTGGAGCGGACAGGGTCTGGCGGCTACACCTTC
J: TRBJ1-2; V: TRBV5-8; D: TRBD1; size: -; CDR3: CASRSGTGNYGYTF; DNA: TGTGCCAGCAGATCCGGGACAGGGAACTATGGCTACACCTTC
J: TRBJ1-5; V: TRBV6-5; D: -; size: -; CDR3: CASSYSSPGEGPQHF; DNA: TGTGCCAGCAGTTACTCGTCCCCGGGGGAGGGGCCCCAGCATTTT
J: TRBJ2-3; V: TRBV9; D: -; size: few; CDR3: CASSQQGTSTDTQYF; DNA: TGTGCCAGCTCACAACAGGGGACTAGCACAGATACGCAGTATTTT
J: TRBJ2-1; V: TRBV29-1; D: TRBD1; size: -; CDR3: CSVAGQVRYNEQFF; DNA: TGCAGCGTCGCGGGACAGGTCCGTTACAATGAGCAGTTCTTC
J: TRBJ1-2; V: TRBV14; D: TRBD1; size: -; CDR3: CASSQDKFGTGDLSSLGYTF; DNA: TGTGCCAGCAGCCAAGATAAGTTCGGGACAGGGGACCTCTCTTCGCTCGGCTACACCTTC
J: TRBJ1-2; V: TRBV5-1; D: -; size: -; CDR3: CASSLGMQGGDGYTF; DNA: TGCGCCAGCAGCTTGGGAATGCAGGGAGGAGATGGCTACACCTTC
J: TRBJ1-3; V: TRBV11-2; D: -; size: -; CDR3: CASRLNRAGNTIYF; DNA: TGTGCCAGCAGACTTAACAGGGCTGGAAACACCATATATTTT
J: TRBJ2-2; V: TRBV29-1; D: -; size: -; CDR3: CSVSKSNTGELFF; DNA: TGCAGCGTCTCTAAAAGTAACACCGGGGAGCTGTTTTTT
J: TRBJ1-1; V: TRBV5-6; D: -; size: -; CDR3: CASSRGLNTEAFF; DNA: TGTGCCAGCAGCCGGGGTTTGAACACTGAAGCTTTCTTT
J: TRBJ2-7; V: TRBV5-4; D: -; size: -; CDR3: CASSSTSYEQYF; DNA: TGTGCCAGCAGCTCGACTAGCTACGAGCAGTACTTC
J: TRBJ2-3; V: TRBV6-5; D: TRBD2; size: -; CDR3: CASTAGGPTDTQYF; DNA: TGTGCCAGCACGGCGGGGGGGCCCACAGATACGCAGTATTTT
J: TRBJ1-2; V: TRBV29-1; D: -; size: few; CDR3: CSVEFGYGYGYTF; DNA: TGCAGCGTTGAATTTGGTTACGGCTATGGCTACACCTTC
J: TRBJ1-3; V: TRBV5-1; D: TRBD1; size: -; CDR3: CASSGGQSSGNTIYF; DNA: TGCGCCAGCAGCGGGGGACAGAGCTCTGGAAACACCATATATTTT
J: TRBJ1-2; V: TRBV27; D: TRBD1; size: -; CDR3: CASSINLGGVYTF; DNA: TGTGCCAGCAGTATAAACCTAGGGGGCGTTTACACCTTC